This T cell receptor (beta chain) was obtained from a study of blood T cells in healthy people across ages. Overall study context: Every two T cells gave about one barcoded beta molecule via template switching.

It was with a sample-barcoded 5' primer and a J-beta primer mix that a second PCR of roughly 7 to 11 cycles was run. Sequencing yielded, for each sample, at least 3 million paired-end reads carrying CDR3. TCRdb independently ran MiXCR on the 5' RACE reads; one entry per CDR3 protein. Found here are more than 700,000 distinct CDR3 sequences, around half of them singletons; the top ten hold 40% to 50%. Notes on the study in general: Long-lived donors had more naive CD4+ cells and higher diversity than aged donors.

This CDR3 is 20 amino acids long. The junction had 18 bases not matched to a gene; V was cut back by 1 base and J by 1 base. The germline gives CDR1 DFQATT, CDR2 SNEGSKA (reference sequence). About this clonotype: No antigen is known for it.

V is TRBV20-1 and J is TRBJ2-3, with 9 bases lining up with TRBD2. The material sequenced was blood. This receptor was obtained from an elderly man in good health. Here the CDR3 reads CSARVFMREGQLVGTDTQYF. The CDR3 region has the DNA TGCAGTGCTAGAGTTTTCATGCGGGAGGGCCAACTTGTCGGCACAGATACGCAGTATTTT.